The 31 T cell receptor beta chains reported below all come from one sample, sequenced in a study of blood T cell repertoires in COVID-19. Clones were sequenced by immunoSEQ multiplex PCR, and TCRdb holds only the in-frame ones, with some missing. The table records approximately 220,000 clones, roughly nine tenths of them present only once. The specimen sequenced was PBMCs or T cells enriched from blood (not recorded which). These receptors were taken from a woman under 30 in a cohort exposed to, infected with or recovered from COVID-19 (not recorded which).

The chain recombines TRBV30 with TRBJ2-1; no definite D call. Trimming removed 4 bases at V and 1 base at J, with 11 bases between. Germline CDR1 GTSNPN, CDR2 SVGIG (reference sequence). CDR3 length: 14 amino acids. The CDR3 DNA reads TGTGCCTGGACCCCCGCGGCGTCCTACAATGAGCAGTTCTTC. Residues: CAWTPAASYNEQFF.

This rearrangement joins TRBV28 to TRBJ1-2, with D perhaps TRBD1 (5 bases). The CDR3 contains 14 residues. Germline V gene data show CDR1 as MDHEN and CDR2 as SYDVKM. V was shortened by 2 bases and J by 7 bases, with 14 bases between the two germline ends. The CDR3 coding sequence is TGTGCCAGCAGTTTACGGCAGGGCTCCGGTGGCTACACCTTC. Protein sequence: CASSLRQGSGGYTF.

The genes are TRBV19 and TRBJ1-5; D may be TRBD1 (6 bases). Germline V CDR1 and CDR2: LNHDA, SQIVND (reference sequence). The CDR3 has 14 amino acids. The V gene lost 10 bases and the J gene lost 6 bases, with 19 bases spanning the gap. CDR3 coding DNA: TGTGCCACCCGAGGGAGGGGGGCAGGTCAGCCCCAGCATTTT. This codes for CATRGRGAGQPQHF.

The gene calls are TRBV19 and TRBJ1-1, with D tentatively TRBD1 (6 bases). The V and J ends lost 3 bases and 6 bases respectively, with 11 bases between them. The CDR3 length is 13 residues. Germline CDR1 LNHDA, CDR2 SQIVND (reference sequence). The CDR3 DNA is TGTGCCAGTAGTATCAGGGGACTAGCTGAAGCTTTCTTT. Its protein is CASSIRGLAEAFF.

The V call is TRBV30, the J call TRBJ2-7, with D possibly TRBD2 on 6 matching bases. The V gene lost 4 bases and the J gene lost 3 bases, with 13 bases spanning the gap. Germline assignment: CDR1 GTSNPN and CDR2 SVGIG (reference sequence). The CDR3 is made up of 13 amino acids. CDR3 sequence (DNA): TGTGCCTGGAAAGGATGGGGGGACTACGAGCAGTACTTC. This gives the protein CAWKGWGDYEQYF.

This clone is a singleton in its sample. The chain couples TRBV10-3 to TRBJ1-6; the match to TRBD1 covers 8 bases. V trimming: 0 bases; J trimming: 8 bases; junction bases outside the gene matches: 9. Germline-derived CDR1 and CDR2 are ENHRY and SYGVKD. The CDR3 is 17 amino acids. The CDR3 DNA reads as TGTGCCATCAGTGAGTCCGATCCAGGGGGCGGGGATTCACCCCTCCACTTT. Translated, it gives CAISESDPGGGDSPLHF.

The gene calls are TRBV6-1 and TRBJ1-4; D gene unclear. Germline V gene sequence: CDR1 MNHNS, CDR2 SASEGT. The V and J ends lost 2 bases and 6 bases respectively, with 16 bases between them. This CDR3 contains 16 residues. The CDR3 here is CASSEPTRVGDEKLFF. The CDR3 DNA reads TGTGCCAGCAGTGAACCTACGAGGGTCGGGGATGAAAAACTGTTTTTT.

The rearrangement uses TRBV13 and TRBJ2-2; no firm D call. Trimming removed 5 bases from V and 6 bases from J, with 16 bases in between. The CDR3 totals 15 residues. Germline loops: CDR1 PRHDT, CDR2 FYEKMQ (reference sequence). The CDR3 sequence: CASSTPRLSAGELFF. In DNA form, the CDR3 reads TGTGCCAGCAGCACCCCCCGTCTGAGCGCCGGGGAGCTGTTTTTT.

The chain carries TRBV7-8 and TRBJ1-3; tentative D call: TRBD1 (6 bases). V lost 5 bases to trimming and J lost 0 bases, with 20 bases between them. The germline CDR1 and CDR2 sequences are SGHVS and FQNEAQ. This CDR3 has 18 residues. Here the CDR3 DNA reads TGTGCCAGCAGCCGGGTACAGGGCTCAATCATCTCTGGAAACACCATATATTTT. This gives the protein CASSRVQGSIISGNTIYF.

Here the CDR3 reads CATSRGTSPNNEQFF. CDR3 nucleotide sequence: TGTGCCACCAGCAGGGGGACTAGCCCCAACAATGAGCAGTTCTTC. The J gene is TRBJ2-1, the V gene TRBV15; 9 bases are a match to TRBD2. Trimming removed 3 bases from V and 5 bases from J; junction bases left unmatched: 5. The CDR3 contains 15 residues. Germline V gives CDR1 LNHNV, CDR2 YYDKDF (reference sequence).

This rearrangement joins TRBV28 to TRBJ2-2; D possibly corresponds to TRBD2 (6 bases). CDR1 and CDR2 from the germline V gene are MDHEN and SYDVKM. V shed 4 bases and J shed 7 bases, with 16 bases lying between them. The CDR3 contains 15 residues. CDR3 in amino acids: CASSSIGGSIGELFF. The CDR3 DNA follows: TGTGCCAGCAGTTCGATTGGGGGGTCGATCGGGGAGCTGTTTTTT.

V and J are TRBV6-5 and TRBJ2-6; unclear D gene. The CDR3 has 15 residues. V was pared by 5 bases and J by 0 bases, with 8 bases between. Per germline, CDR1 MNHEY and CDR2 SVGAGI. The CDR3 DNA sequence: TGTGCCAGCAGTCCCACAGTCTCTGGGGCCAACGTCCTGACTTTC. Translation gives CASSPTVSGANVLTF.

This chain joins TRBV18 and TRBJ2-1; tentatively, D is TRBD1 (5 bases). Trimming left V 6 bases short and J 7 bases short, with 28 bases between. The V gene's germline CDR1 is KGHSH and CDR2 LQKENI. The CDR3 sequence is 18 residues long. CDR3 sequence (DNA): TGTGCCAGCTCCCCTAGTCGAACAGGTGGCGCGCAAGGTAATGAGCAGTTCTTC. Translation gives CASSPSRTGGAQGNEQFF.

V usage is TRBV15 and J usage is TRBJ1-1; D is unresolved. The germline gives CDR1 LNHNV, CDR2 YYDKDF (reference sequence). The CDR3 loop spans 15 amino acids. The germline V and J ends were trimmed by 0 bases and 1 base, with 9 bases remaining between them. CDR3 sequence reads: CATSRDSVSNTEAFF. The CDR3 region has the DNA TGTGCCACCAGCAGAGATTCGGTTTCGAACACTGAAGCTTTCTTT.

The V gene is TRBV5-1, the J gene TRBJ2-1, with TRBD2 matching 7 bases. CDR1 is SGHRS and CDR2 is YFSETQ in the germline V gene. The CDR3 runs 16 residues. Trimming took 1 base from V and 5 from J; bases not matched to a gene: 9. CDR3: CASSLSLGGGNNEQFF. The CDR3 bases are TGCGCCAGCAGCTTGTCGTTGGGCGGGGGAAACAATGAGCAGTTCTTC.

V usage is TRBV16 and J usage is TRBJ1-1, with D perhaps matching TRBD1 (5 bases). This CDR3 is built from 14 residues. Germline CDR1 is KGHSY and CDR2 is FQNENV. V shed 1 base and J shed 4 bases, with 10 bases lying between them. In nucleotides, the CDR3 is TGTGCCAGCAGCCAATTTTCGGGGGGCACTGAAGCTTTCTTT. Protein: CASSQFSGGTEAFF. The full variable domain, completed using reference TRBV16 and TRBJ1-1, is GEEVAQTPKHLVRGEGQKAKLYCAPIKGHSYVFWYQQVLKNEFKFLISFQNENVFDETGMPKERFSAKCLPNSPCSLEIQATKLEDSAVYFCASSQFSGGTEAFFGQGTRLTVV.

The V and J genes are TRBV10-3 and TRBJ1-5, with D possibly TRBD1 on 6 matching bases. The ends were cut back, 3 bases at V and 3 bases at J, with 12 bases in the middle. Germline loops: CDR1 ENHRY, CDR2 SYGVKD. The CDR3 has 15 amino acids. The CDR3 DNA reads TGTGCCATCAGTGAACGGGGGGCCAACAATCAGCCCCAGCATTTT. Encoded protein: CAISERGANNQPQHF.

The rearrangement links TRBV6-5 to TRBJ2-7; 8 nucleotides agree with TRBD2. The CDR3 is made up of 14 amino acids. The germline V gene encodes CDR1 MNHEY and CDR2 SVGAGI. V trimming: 6 bases; J trimming: 1 base; junction bases outside the gene matches: 5. This CDR3 is CASRRAGGSYEQYF. CDR3 coding DNA: TGTGCCAGCAGGCGCGCGGGAGGATCCTACGAGCAGTACTTC.

The gene calls are TRBV2 and TRBJ1-6; 7 nucleotides line up with TRBD1. Germline V gene data show CDR1 as SNHLY and CDR2 as FYNNEI. This CDR3 has 13 residues. After removal of 4 bases from V and 14 bases from J, the junction contained 8 bases not matched to a gene. CDR3 in amino acids: CASSVQGSQSLHF. The CDR3 DNA follows: TGTGCCAGCAGTGTACAGGGGAGTCAATCCCTCCACTTT. The full variable domain, completed using reference TRBV2 and TRBJ1-6, is EPEVTQTPSHQVTQMGQEVILRCVPISNHLYFYWYRQILGQKVEFLVSFYNNEISEKSEIFDDQFSVERPDGSNFTLKIRSTKLEDSAMYFCASSVQGSQSLHFGNGTRLTVT.

The chain couples TRBV6-5 to TRBJ2-1, with TRBD2 identical over 8 bases. The V segment lost 6 bases and the J segment 5 bases; nucleotides outside the gene matches: 9. Germline V gene data show CDR1 as MNHEY and CDR2 as SVGAGI. CDR3 length: 15 residues. The CDR3 DNA reads TGTGCCAGCAGCTTGACTAGCGATTGGGACAATGAGCAGTTCTTC. Amino acids: CASSLTSDWDNEQFF.

In DNA form, the CDR3 reads TGTGCCAGCAGCCTCGGAGGAAGCGGGAGGTTGGAGACCCAGTACTTC. Translated: CASSLGGSGRLETQYF. This rearrangement joins TRBV21-1 to TRBJ2-5; the D call of TRBD2 is as the table states it, not checked on the DNA. TRBV21-1 is an annotated pseudogene. CDR3 size: 16 residues.

This chain connects TRBV6-5 to TRBJ2-7; 7 bases map to TRBD2. CDR1 is MNHEY and CDR2 is SVGAGI in the germline V gene. CDR3 length: 14 residues. With V trimmed by 7 bases and J by 1 base, 7 bases remained unmatched. The CDR3 nucleotides are TGTGCCAGCACTTTAGCGGGTTGGTCCTACGAGCAGTACTTC. Protein: CASTLAGWSYEQYF.

This chain connects TRBV9 to TRBJ1-2, with TRBD1 identical over 8 bases. This CDR3 has 13 amino acids. Germline V CDR1 and CDR2: SGDLS, YYNGEE. Trimming took 6 bases from V and 2 from J; bases not matched to a gene: 3. The CDR3 sequence is CASNQGANYGYTF. CDR3 nucleotide sequence: TGTGCCAGCAATCAGGGGGCAAACTATGGCTACACCTTC. Supplemented by reference TRBV9 and TRBJ1-2, the full variable domain reads DSGVTQTPKHLITATGQRVTLRCSPRSGDLSVYWYQQSLDQGLQFLIQYYNGEERAKGNILERFSAQQFPDLHSELNLSSLELGDSALYFCASNQGANYGYTFGSGTRLTVV.

The gene calls are TRBV10-3 and TRBJ1-3; TRBD1 agrees at 12 bases. Unmatched junction bases numbered 9, after V lost 11 bases and J lost 4 bases. Germline CDR1 and CDR2: ENHRY and SYGVKD. The CDR3 length is 15 residues. The CDR3 DNA is TGTGCCTCCGAGGGACAGGGGGCGGGAGGAAACACCATATATTTT. It specifies CASEGQGAGGNTIYF.

This chain uses TRBV28 with TRBJ2-5, with 8 bases that match TRBD1. Unmatched junction bases numbered 15, after V lost 10 bases and J lost 5 bases. The germline gives CDR1 MDHEN, CDR2 SYDVKM. The length of the CDR3 is 15 residues. CDR3 nucleotide sequence: TGTGCCACCGATCAGGGGGCAGGGGGGTCGGAGACCCAGTACTTC. Its translation: CATDQGAGGSETQYF.

The V gene is TRBV24-1, the J gene TRBJ2-1; D perhaps matches TRBD1 (5 bases). The CDR3 totals 15 residues. Germline V lookup: CDR1 KGHDR, CDR2 SFDVKD. Trimming cost V 6 bases and J 12 bases, with 23 bases left between them. The CDR3 coding sequence is TGTGCCACCAGTAGTCTGGGGTCTAGGGGTAGTCCGCAGTTCTTC. It yields the protein CATSSLGSRGSPQFF.

The rearrangement links TRBV2 to TRBJ2-1; TRBD2 agrees at 9 bases. CDR1 is SNHLY and CDR2 is FYNNEI in the germline V gene. CDR3 length: 13 amino acids. After removal of 4 bases from V and 9 bases from J, the junction contained 4 bases not matched to a gene. CDR3 region: CASSGGGAGEQFF. The CDR3 coding sequence is TGTGCCAGCAGTGGCGGGGGGGCCGGTGAGCAGTTCTTC.

The chain links TRBV27 to TRBJ1-5; no firm D call. This CDR3 has 16 residues. The germline CDR1 and CDR2 sequences are MNHEY and SMNVEV (reference sequence). Between the trimmed V and J ends, which lost 5 bases and 6 bases, there was a span of 20 bases. For the CDR3, the DNA is TGTGCCAGCAGTCCTCATATCTTTCCGGGAGGTCAGCCCCAGCATTTT. Protein sequence: CASSPHIFPGGQPQHF.

V gene TRBV6-5 combines with J gene TRBJ2-1; maybe TRBD2 (5 bases). Germline V gene sequence: CDR1 MNHEY, CDR2 SVGAGI. The ends were cut back, 0 bases at V and 4 bases at J, with 7 bases in the middle. This CDR3 spans 14 amino acids. CDR3 amino acids: CASSYSGGYNEQFF. Here the CDR3 DNA reads TGTGCCAGCAGTTACTCGGGCGGGTACAATGAGCAGTTCTTC.

The J gene is TRBJ1-2, the V gene TRBV6-1, with unresolved D. The CDR3 is made up of 15 amino acids. The V end lost 3 bases, the J end lost 0 bases, and 11 bases lay between the germline ends. CDR1 is MNHNS, CDR2 SASEGT, per germline. The CDR3 sequence is CASSDPYTTNYGYTF. CDR3 nucleotides: TGTGCCAGCAGTGACCCTTACACGACTAACTATGGCTACACCTTC.

This clone is a singleton in its sample. J is TRBJ2-1 and V is TRBV11-2; 8 bases are shared with TRBD2. Germline CDR1 reads SGHAT; CDR2 reads FQNNGV. V gave up 3 bases and J gave up 5 bases; unmatched junction bases: 18. The CDR3 covers 19 residues. The CDR3 DNA reads TGTGCCAGCAGCTTTCGCTTCACTAGCGGAAACATGGGCGACAATGAGCAGTTCTTC. Translating it yields CASSFRFTSGNMGDNEQFF.